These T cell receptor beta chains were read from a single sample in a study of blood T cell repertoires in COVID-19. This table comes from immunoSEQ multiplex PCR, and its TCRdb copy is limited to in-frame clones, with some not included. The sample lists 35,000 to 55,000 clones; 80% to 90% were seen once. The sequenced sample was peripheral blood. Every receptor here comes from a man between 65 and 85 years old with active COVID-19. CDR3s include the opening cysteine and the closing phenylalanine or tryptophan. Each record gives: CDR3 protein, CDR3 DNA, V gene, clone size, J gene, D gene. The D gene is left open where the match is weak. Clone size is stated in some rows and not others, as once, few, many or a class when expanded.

cdr3_aa: CARSFGTANTEAFF
cdr3_nt: TGTGCCAGAAGCTTCGGGACAGCGAACACTGAAGCTTTCTTT
v_call: TRBV5-3
clone_size: .
j_call: TRBJ1-1
d_call: TRBD1

cdr3_aa: CASREGGSSYNEQFF
cdr3_nt: TGTGCCAGCAGAGAGGGCGGGAGCTCCTACAATGAGCAGTTCTTC
v_call: TRBV6-6
clone_size: .
j_call: TRBJ2-1
d_call: TRBD2

cdr3_aa: CASSYRQDATNEKLFF
cdr3_nt: TGTGCCAGCAGTTACCGCCAGGATGCAACTAATGAAAAACTGTTTTTT
v_call: TRBV6-2/TRBV6-3
clone_size: .
j_call: TRBJ1-4
d_call: .

cdr3_aa: CATSAPDRGDYEQYF
cdr3_nt: TGTGCCACCAGTGCCCCCGACAGGGGGGACTACGAGCAGTACTTC
v_call: TRBV24-1
clone_size: .
j_call: TRBJ2-7
d_call: TRBD1

cdr3_aa: CASSPDRQGLGFF
cdr3_nt: TGTGCCAGCTCACCCGATCGACAGGGCCTTGGGTTCTTC
v_call: TRBV18
clone_size: .
j_call: TRBJ2-1
d_call: TRBD1

cdr3_aa: CASTPSGGTDTQYF
cdr3_nt: TGTGCCAGCACCCCTAGCGGGGGCACAGATACGCAGTATTTT
v_call: TRBV7-2
clone_size: once
j_call: TRBJ2-3
d_call: TRBD2

cdr3_aa: CASSSVGTGNQPQHF
cdr3_nt: TGTGCCAGCAGCTCCGTTGGGACAGGGAATCAGCCCCAGCATTTT
v_call: TRBV7-2
clone_size: .
j_call: TRBJ1-5
d_call: TRBD1

cdr3_aa: CASSQEAFSNQPQHF
cdr3_nt: TGCGCCAGCAGCCAAGAAGCCTTTAGCAATCAGCCCCAGCATTTT
v_call: TRBV4-1
clone_size: .
j_call: TRBJ1-5
d_call: .

cdr3_aa: CASSEPETGDFYEQYF
cdr3_nt: TGTGCCAGCAGCGAACCCGAGACAGGGGACTTCTACGAGCAGTACTTC
v_call: TRBV7-2
clone_size: .
j_call: TRBJ2-7
d_call: TRBD1

cdr3_aa: CASSLGQVPPGYGYTF
cdr3_nt: TGTGCCAGCAGCTTGGGTCAGGTTCCTCCAGGATATGGCTACACCTTC
v_call: TRBV5-6
clone_size: few
j_call: TRBJ1-2
d_call: .

cdr3_aa: CASSETSGGSNTGELFF
cdr3_nt: TGCGCCAGCAGCGAAACTAGCGGGGGATCTAACACCGGGGAGCTGTTTTTT
v_call: TRBV5-1
clone_size: .
j_call: TRBJ2-2
d_call: TRBD2

cdr3_aa: CASSPPLAGDEQFF
cdr3_nt: TGTGCCAGCTCACCACCGCTAGCGGGGGATGAGCAGTTCTTC
v_call: TRBV18
clone_size: .
j_call: TRBJ2-1
d_call: TRBD2

cdr3_aa: CSAGQGNYEQYF
cdr3_nt: TGCAGCGCCGGACAGGGCAACTACGAGCAGTACTTC
v_call: TRBV29-1
clone_size: .
j_call: TRBJ2-7
d_call: TRBD1

cdr3_aa: CASSSGQEETQYF
cdr3_nt: TGTGCCAGCAGCTCTGGACAGGAAGAGACCCAGTACTTC
v_call: TRBV5-4
clone_size: .
j_call: TRBJ2-5
d_call: TRBD1

cdr3_aa: CASSPGLAEETQYF
cdr3_nt: TGTGCCAGCTCACCGGGACTAGCGGAAGAGACCCAGTACTTC
v_call: TRBV18
clone_size: .
j_call: TRBJ2-5
d_call: TRBD2

cdr3_aa: CASSASWGSGASYNEQFF
cdr3_nt: TGTGCCAGCAGCGCCTCCTGGGGTAGCGGGGCATCCTACAATGAGCAGTTCTTC
v_call: TRBV3-1/TRBV3-2
clone_size: .
j_call: TRBJ2-1
d_call: TRBD2

cdr3_aa: CASSPPGTGEPGANVLTF
cdr3_nt: TGTGCCAGCAGCCCCCCCGGGACAGGGGAACCTGGGGCCAACGTCCTGACTTTC
v_call: TRBV3-1/TRBV3-2
clone_size: .
j_call: TRBJ2-6
d_call: TRBD1

cdr3_aa: CASTLQRRNTEAFF
cdr3_nt: TGTGCCAGTACCCTTCAGCGCAGAAACACTGAAGCTTTCTTT
v_call: TRBV19
clone_size: once
j_call: TRBJ1-1
d_call: .

cdr3_aa: CASLSGRTTNEKLFF
cdr3_nt: TGTGCCAGCCTTAGCGGGCGAACAACTAATGAAAAACTGTTTTTT
v_call: TRBV7-6
clone_size: .
j_call: TRBJ1-4
d_call: .

cdr3_aa: CASSQTPGLVADTQYF
cdr3_nt: TGTGCCAGCAGCCAGACTCCGGGACTAGTGGCAGATACGCAGTATTTT
v_call: TRBV5-6
clone_size: .
j_call: TRBJ2-3
d_call: TRBD2

cdr3_aa: CASRKLDRINQPQHF
cdr3_nt: TGTGCCAGCAGGAAATTAGACAGGATCAATCAGCCCCAGCATTTT
v_call: TRBV28
clone_size: .
j_call: TRBJ1-5
d_call: .

cdr3_aa: CASSRKEKNTGELFF
cdr3_nt: TGTGCCAGCAGCAGAAAGGAGAAGAACACCGGGGAGCTGTTTTTT
v_call: TRBV21-1
clone_size: once
j_call: TRBJ2-2
d_call: .

cdr3_aa: CASSLGRRNNSPLHF
cdr3_nt: TGTGCCAGCAGCTTGGGGAGACGGAATAATTCACCCCTCCACTTT
v_call: TRBV5-5
clone_size: .
j_call: TRBJ1-6
d_call: .

cdr3_aa: CASSLGPSGGANEQYF
cdr3_nt: TGTGCCAGCAGCTTAGGGCCTAGCGGGGGGGCAAACGAGCAGTACTTC
v_call: TRBV7-2
clone_size: once
j_call: TRBJ2-7
d_call: TRBD2

cdr3_aa: CASSQDLTGGNSPLHF
cdr3_nt: TGTGCCAGCAGCCAAGATTTGACAGGGGGTAATTCACCCCTCCACTTT
v_call: TRBV14
clone_size: .
j_call: TRBJ1-6
d_call: TRBD1

cdr3_aa: CASSQDAGSNTEAFF
cdr3_nt: TGCGCCAGCAGCCAAGATGCCGGGAGTAACACTGAAGCTTTCTTT
v_call: TRBV4-3
clone_size: .
j_call: TRBJ1-1
d_call: .

cdr3_aa: CASSLAPVPQETQYF
cdr3_nt: TGTGCCAGCAGCCTTGCTCCGGTTCCCCAAGAGACCCAGTACTTC
v_call: TRBV9
clone_size: once
j_call: TRBJ2-5
d_call: .

cdr3_aa: CASSFGTGETQYF
cdr3_nt: TGTGCCAGCAGCTTCGGGACAGGGGAGACCCAGTACTTC
v_call: TRBV11-2
clone_size: .
j_call: TRBJ2-5
d_call: TRBD1